This T cell receptor (beta chain) was documented in a study of CD8+CD57+ T cells in acquired aplastic anemia. The overall study: Sorted CD4+ and CD8+ cells gave an average of approximately 3 ug of DNA.

Genomic DNA provided the template from which TCR beta VDJ and CDR3 profiles were obtained. TCRdb reprocessed the reads with MiXCR, giving one entry per CDR3 protein. The table has a few hundred thousand distinct CDR3 sequences, roughly half seen once. Germline CDR1 KGHDR, CDR2 SFDVKD. With V trimmed by 3 bases and J by 0 bases, 4 bases remained unmatched. This CDR3 has 19 residues. The sample comprised sorted CD4+, CD8+, or CD8+CD57+ T cells (not recorded which) from PBMCs. This sequence originates from a human donor with severe aplastic anemia or a healthy control (not recorded which). This chain connects TRBV24-1 to TRBJ2-2; 15 bases agree with TRBD2. CDR3 coding DNA: TGTGCCACCAGTGATCCTTGGACTAGCGGGAGGGCGAACACCGGGGAGCTGTTTTTT. It yields the protein CATSDPWTSGRANTGELFF.